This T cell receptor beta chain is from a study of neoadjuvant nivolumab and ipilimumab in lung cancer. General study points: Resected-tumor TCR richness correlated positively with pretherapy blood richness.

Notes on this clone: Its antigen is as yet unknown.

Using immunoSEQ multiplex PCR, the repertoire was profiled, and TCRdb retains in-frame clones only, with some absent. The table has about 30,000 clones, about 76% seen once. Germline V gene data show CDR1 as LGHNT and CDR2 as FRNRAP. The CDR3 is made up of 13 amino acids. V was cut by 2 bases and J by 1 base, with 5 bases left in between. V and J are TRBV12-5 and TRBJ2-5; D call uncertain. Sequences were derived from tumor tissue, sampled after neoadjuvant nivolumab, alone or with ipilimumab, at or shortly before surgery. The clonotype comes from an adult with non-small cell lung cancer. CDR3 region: CASGLYSQETQYF. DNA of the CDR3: TGTGCTAGTGGTTTGTATAGCCAAGAGACCCAGTACTTC.